Listed below are T cell receptor beta chains from one sample, sequenced in a study of patients and donors after allogeneic stem cell transplantation. MiXCR, run by TCRdb on the RT-PCR reads, gives a single entry per CDR3 protein. The repertoire includes more than 150,000 distinct CDR3 sequences, 40% to 45% of them detected once, and about 33% sits in the top ten. Input material: blood, either unsorted or a sorted T cell fraction (not recorded which). The receptors were sampled from a human donor who was either an allogeneic HSCT recipient or a stem cell or donor lymphocyte infusion donor (not recorded which). It is not recorded whose cells these are; they may come from a transplant donor. Both conserved end residues are part of each CDR3. D genes are given only for firm matches. For some rows the clone size is stated as once, few or many, or as a class when expanded; others skip it.

j_call: TRBJ2-2
clone_size: .
v_call: TRBV7-2
d_call: TRBD1
cdr3_aa: CASSSGQGVTGELFF
cdr3_nt: TGTGCCAGCAGCTCAGGACAGGGGGTAACCGGGGAGCTGTTTTTT

j_call: TRBJ1-1
clone_size: few
v_call: TRBV6-5
d_call: .
cdr3_aa: CASSYSMVGTEAFF
cdr3_nt: TGTGCCAGCAGTTACTCGATGGTCGGCACTGAAGCTTTCTTT

j_call: TRBJ1-6
clone_size: few
v_call: TRBV12-3/TRBV12-4
d_call: TRBD1
cdr3_aa: CASRPSGQGGGSPLHF
cdr3_nt: TGTGCCAGCCGACCTTCCGGACAGGGGGGAGGATCACCCCTCCACTTT

j_call: TRBJ1-6
clone_size: few
v_call: TRBV7-9
d_call: .
cdr3_aa: CASSPPAQGLNSPLHF
cdr3_nt: TGTGCCAGCAGCCCCCCCGCGCAGGGGTTGAATTCACCCCTCCACTTT

j_call: TRBJ2-2
clone_size: once
v_call: TRBV5-1
d_call: TRBD1
cdr3_aa: CASSVRDRGSNTGELFF
cdr3_nt: TGCGCCAGCAGCGTCCGGGACAGGGGTTCGAACACCGGGGAGCTGTTTTTT

j_call: TRBJ2-1
clone_size: .
v_call: TRBV3-1
d_call: TRBD2
cdr3_aa: CASSQDSLAGNYHNEQFF
cdr3_nt: TGTGCCAGCAGCCAAGACTCCCTAGCGGGAAACTACCACAATGAGCAGTTCTTC

j_call: TRBJ1-1
clone_size: .
v_call: TRBV27
d_call: .
cdr3_aa: CASSPLIWTDPHRWTEAFF
cdr3_nt: TGTGCCAGCAGTCCACTCATATGGACGGATCCTCATAGGTGGACTGAAGCTTTCTTT

j_call: TRBJ2-7
clone_size: few
v_call: TRBV28
d_call: .
cdr3_aa: CASSSFPRAYEQYF
cdr3_nt: TGTGCCAGCAGTTCCTTCCCCCGAGCCTACGAGCAGTACTTC

j_call: TRBJ2-2
clone_size: .
v_call: TRBV7-3
d_call: .
cdr3_aa: CASSLRGAPTGELFF
cdr3_nt: TGTGCCAGCAGCTTACGAGGGGCGCCCACCGGGGAGCTGTTTTTT

j_call: TRBJ1-3
clone_size: .
v_call: TRBV4-3
d_call: .
cdr3_aa: CASSQDVALAAGLGNTIYF
cdr3_nt: TGCGCCAGCAGCCAAGATGTCGCCCTCGCCGCAGGGTTGGGAAACACCATATATTTT

j_call: TRBJ1-1
clone_size: many
v_call: TRBV12-3/TRBV12-4
d_call: .
cdr3_aa: CASKFDRNTEAFF
cdr3_nt: TGTGCCAGCAAGTTCGACAGGAACACTGAAGCTTTCTTT

j_call: TRBJ2-5
clone_size: .
v_call: TRBV29-1
d_call: TRBD2
cdr3_aa: CSVWTSEETQYF
cdr3_nt: TGCAGCGTTTGGACTAGCGAGGAGACCCAGTACTTC

j_call: TRBJ2-4
clone_size: few
v_call: TRBV20-1
d_call: TRBD2
cdr3_aa: CSAFQREGAKNIQYF
cdr3_nt: TGCAGTGCATTTCAGCGGGAGGGCGCCAAAAACATTCAGTACTTC

j_call: TRBJ1-6
clone_size: .
v_call: TRBV6-2/TRBV6-3
d_call: .
cdr3_aa: CASSRDGDNSPLHF
cdr3_nt: TGTGCCAGCAGCCGGGACGGAGATAATTCACCCCTCCACTTT